This T cell receptor (beta chain) was found in a study of CD8 T cells in ankylosing spondylitis. Findings and caveats of the study: As reported, disease-linked clones showed significant enrichment in matched ankylosing spondylitis synovial fluid. A TCR beta motif made of fewer than ten highly homologous variants seemed typical of ankylosing spondylitis blood. Earlier studies detected some motif variants in reactive arthritis synovial fluid and blood.

This CDR3 is 17 amino acids long. Per germline, CDR1 MNHNY and CDR2 SVGAGI (reference sequence). Trimming took 2 bases from V and 0 from J, leaving 14 bases between them. This clonotype has at least ten counts. The antigen is unknown. Quantitative 5'-RACE was performed with molecular barcodes, and it yielded the TCR beta libraries. Each CDR3 protein is one row after TCRdb ran MiXCR on the 5' RACE reads. This sample yields roughly 490,000 distinct CDR3 sequences, of which approximately 5% are seen a single time; approximately 4% belongs to the top ten. The sample comprised blood, either unsorted or a sorted T cell fraction (not recorded which). The V gene is TRBV6-6, the J gene TRBJ1-5; tentatively, D is TRBD1 (6 bases). The origin of this receptor is a male donor with ankylosing spondylitis. For the CDR3, the DNA is TGTGCCAGCAGTTACAGGGGAGGGGGTCTTAGCAATCAGCCCCAGCATTTT. It yields the protein CASSYRGGGLSNQPQHF.